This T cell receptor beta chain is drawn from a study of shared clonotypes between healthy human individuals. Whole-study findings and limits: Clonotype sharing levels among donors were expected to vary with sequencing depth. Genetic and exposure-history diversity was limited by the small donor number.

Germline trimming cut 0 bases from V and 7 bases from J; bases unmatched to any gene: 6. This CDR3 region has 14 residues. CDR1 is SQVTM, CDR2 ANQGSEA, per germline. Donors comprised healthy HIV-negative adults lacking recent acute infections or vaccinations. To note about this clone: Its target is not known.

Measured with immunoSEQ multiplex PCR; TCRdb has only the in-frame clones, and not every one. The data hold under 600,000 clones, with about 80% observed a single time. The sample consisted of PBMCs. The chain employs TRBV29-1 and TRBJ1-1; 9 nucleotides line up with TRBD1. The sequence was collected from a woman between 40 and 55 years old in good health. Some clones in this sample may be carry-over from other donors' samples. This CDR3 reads CSVEDPGQGVEAFF. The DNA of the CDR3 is TGCAGCGTTGAAGATCCGGGACAGGGAGTTGAAGCTTTCTTT.